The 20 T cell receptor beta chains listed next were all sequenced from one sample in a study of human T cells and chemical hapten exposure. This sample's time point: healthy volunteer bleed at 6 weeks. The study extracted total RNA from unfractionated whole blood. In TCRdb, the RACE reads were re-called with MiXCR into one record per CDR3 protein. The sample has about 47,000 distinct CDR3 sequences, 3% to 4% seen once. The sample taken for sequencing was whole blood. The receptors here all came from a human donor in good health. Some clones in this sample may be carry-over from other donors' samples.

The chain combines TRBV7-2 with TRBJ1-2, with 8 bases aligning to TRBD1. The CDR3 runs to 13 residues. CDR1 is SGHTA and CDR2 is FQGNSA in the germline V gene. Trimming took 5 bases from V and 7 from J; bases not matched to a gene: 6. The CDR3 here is CASSQGAVGGYTF. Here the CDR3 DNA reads TGTGCCAGCAGCCAGGGGGCTGTCGGTGGCTACACCTTC.

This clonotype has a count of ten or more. CDR3 loop: CASSLEQGGWTQYF. The DNA for the CDR3 is TGTGCCAGCAGCTTAGAACAGGGAGGGTGGACGCAGTATTTT. This chain connects TRBV7-2 to TRBJ2-3; possibly TRBD2 for D (7 bases). The germline CDR1 and CDR2 sequences are SGHTA and FQGNSA. The CDR3 spans 14 residues. Trimming pared 1 base from V and 9 bases from J, leaving 14 bases between. The complete variable domain, with remaining parts taken from reference TRBV7-2 and TRBJ2-3, reads GAGVSQSPSNKVTEKGKDVELRCDPISGHTALYWYRQSLGQGLEFLIYFQGNSAPDKSGLPSDRFSAERTGGSVSTLTIQRTQQEDSAVYLCASSLEQGGWTQYFGPGTRLTVL.

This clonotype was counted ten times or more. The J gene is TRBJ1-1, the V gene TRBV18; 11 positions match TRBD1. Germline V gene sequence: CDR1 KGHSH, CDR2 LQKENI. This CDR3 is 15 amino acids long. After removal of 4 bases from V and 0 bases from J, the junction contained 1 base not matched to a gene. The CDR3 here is CASSRTGGLNTEAFF. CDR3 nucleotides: TGTGCCAGCTCACGGACAGGGGGCTTGAACACTGAAGCTTTCTTT.

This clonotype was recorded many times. The CDR3 sequence: CASSQFSSGANVLTF. The DNA for the CDR3 is TGTGCCAGCAGTCAGTTCTCCTCTGGGGCCAACGTCCTGACTTTC. V gene TRBV27 combines with J gene TRBJ2-6, with D uncertain. Germline CDR1 is MNHEY and CDR2 is SMNVEV (reference sequence). CDR3 length: 15 residues. V gave up 5 bases and J gave up 0 bases, with 8 bases separating them.

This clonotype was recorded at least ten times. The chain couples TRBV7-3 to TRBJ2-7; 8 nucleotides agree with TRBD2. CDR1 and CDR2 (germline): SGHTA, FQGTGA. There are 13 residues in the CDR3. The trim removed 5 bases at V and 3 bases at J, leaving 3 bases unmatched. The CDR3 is CASSPSGGYEQYF. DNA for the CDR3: TGTGCCAGCAGCCCAAGCGGGGGCTACGAGCAGTACTTC.

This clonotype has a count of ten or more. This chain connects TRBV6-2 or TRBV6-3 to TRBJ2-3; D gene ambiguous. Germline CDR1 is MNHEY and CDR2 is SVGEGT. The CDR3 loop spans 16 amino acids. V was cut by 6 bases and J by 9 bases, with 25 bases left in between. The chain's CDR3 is CASRSAYGAWLDTQYF. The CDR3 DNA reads TGTGCCAGCAGATCGGCTTATGGAGCCTGGCTAGACACGCAGTATTTT.

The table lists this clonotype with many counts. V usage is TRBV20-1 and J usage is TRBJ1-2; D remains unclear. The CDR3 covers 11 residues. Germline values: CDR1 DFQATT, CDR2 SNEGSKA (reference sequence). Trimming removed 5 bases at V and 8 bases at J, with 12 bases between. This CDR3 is CSAVMTGGYTF. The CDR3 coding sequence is TGCAGTGCTGTCATGACCGGGGGCTACACCTTC.

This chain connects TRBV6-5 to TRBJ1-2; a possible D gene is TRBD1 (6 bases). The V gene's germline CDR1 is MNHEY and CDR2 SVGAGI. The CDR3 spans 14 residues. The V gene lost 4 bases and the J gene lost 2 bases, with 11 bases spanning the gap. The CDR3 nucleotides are TGTGCCAGCAGTTCGTGGACAGAGAACTATGGCTACACCTTC. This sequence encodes CASSSWTENYGYTF.

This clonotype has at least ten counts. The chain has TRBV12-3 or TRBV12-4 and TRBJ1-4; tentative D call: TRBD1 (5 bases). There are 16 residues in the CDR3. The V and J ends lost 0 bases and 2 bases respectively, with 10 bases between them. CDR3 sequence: CASSLAVGGTNEKLFF. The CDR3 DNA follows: TGTGCCAGCAGTTTAGCGGTGGGGGGGACTAATGAAAAACTGTTTTTT.

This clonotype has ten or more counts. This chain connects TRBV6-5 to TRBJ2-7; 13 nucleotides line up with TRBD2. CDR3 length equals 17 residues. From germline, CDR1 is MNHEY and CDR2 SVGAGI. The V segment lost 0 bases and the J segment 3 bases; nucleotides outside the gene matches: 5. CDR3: CASSYSGLAGNGYEQYF. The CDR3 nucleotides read TGTGCCAGCAGTTACTCGGGACTAGCGGGAAACGGCTACGAGCAGTACTTC.

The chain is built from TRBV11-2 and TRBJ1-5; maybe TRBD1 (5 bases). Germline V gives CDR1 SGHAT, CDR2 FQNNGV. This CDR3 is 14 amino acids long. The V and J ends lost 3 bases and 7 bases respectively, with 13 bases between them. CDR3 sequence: CASSLGQSQQPQHF. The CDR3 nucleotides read TGTGCCAGCAGCTTGGGGCAGTCCCAACAGCCCCAGCATTTT.

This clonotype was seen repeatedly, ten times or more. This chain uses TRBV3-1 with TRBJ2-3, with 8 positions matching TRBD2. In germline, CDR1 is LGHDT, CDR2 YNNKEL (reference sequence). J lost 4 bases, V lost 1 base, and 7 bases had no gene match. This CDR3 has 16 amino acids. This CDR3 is CASSQAAGARPDTQYF. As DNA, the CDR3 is TGTGCCAGCAGCCAAGCAGCGGGAGCGAGGCCAGATACGCAGTATTTT.

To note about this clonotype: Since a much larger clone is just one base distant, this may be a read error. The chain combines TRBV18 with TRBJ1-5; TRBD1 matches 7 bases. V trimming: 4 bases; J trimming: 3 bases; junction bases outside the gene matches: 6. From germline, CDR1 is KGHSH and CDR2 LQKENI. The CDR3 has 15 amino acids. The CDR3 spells CASSRGQSLNQPQHF. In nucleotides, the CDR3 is TGTGCCAGCTCACGGGGACAGTCTCTCAATCAGCCCCAGCATTTT.

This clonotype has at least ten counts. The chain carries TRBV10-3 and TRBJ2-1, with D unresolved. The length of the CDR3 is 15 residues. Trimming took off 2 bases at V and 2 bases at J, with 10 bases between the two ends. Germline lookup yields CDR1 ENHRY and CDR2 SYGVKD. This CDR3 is CAISEIVSPYNEQFF. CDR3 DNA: TGTGCCATCAGTGAGATTGTGAGTCCCTACAATGAGCAGTTCTTC.

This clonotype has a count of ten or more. The CDR3 DNA follows: TGTGCCAGCAAAGGGGCTAGCGGGAGGGGCACAGATACGCAGTATTTT. It codes for CASKGASGRGTDTQYF. This chain uses TRBV28 with TRBJ2-3, with 12 bases lining up with TRBD2. The junction had 6 bases not matched to a gene; V was cut back by 7 bases and J by 1 base. In germline, CDR1 is MDHEN, CDR2 SYDVKM. CDR3 length equals 16 residues.

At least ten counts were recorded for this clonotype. The CDR3 loop reads CASSPRYEQYF. The CDR3 DNA reads TGTGCCAGCAGCCCGCGCTACGAGCAGTACTTC. V gene TRBV12-3 or TRBV12-4 combines with J gene TRBJ2-7; D gene ambiguous. The CDR3 has 11 amino acids. The V end was cut by 6 bases, the J end by 3 bases, with 6 bases between.

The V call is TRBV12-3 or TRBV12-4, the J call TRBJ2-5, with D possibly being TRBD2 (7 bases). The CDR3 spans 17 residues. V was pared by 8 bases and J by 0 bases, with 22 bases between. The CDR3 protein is CASLSYRSGGHQETQYF. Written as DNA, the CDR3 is TGTGCCAGCCTCTCTTACCGATCGGGGGGCCACCAAGAGACCCAGTACTTC.

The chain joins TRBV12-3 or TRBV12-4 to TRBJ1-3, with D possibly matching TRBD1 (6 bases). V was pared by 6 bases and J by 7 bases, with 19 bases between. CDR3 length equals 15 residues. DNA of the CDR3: TGTGCCAGCAGCCCCACCAGGGGTGGAGGGAACACCATATATTTT. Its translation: CASSPTRGGGNTIYF.

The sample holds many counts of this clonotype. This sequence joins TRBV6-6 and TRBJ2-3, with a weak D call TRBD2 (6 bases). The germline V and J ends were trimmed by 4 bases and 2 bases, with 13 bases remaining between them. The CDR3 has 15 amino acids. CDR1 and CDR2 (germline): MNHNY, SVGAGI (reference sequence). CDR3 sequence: CASSSPLAFTDTQYF. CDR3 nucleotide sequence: TGTGCCAGCAGTTCCCCCCTAGCGTTCACAGATACGCAGTATTTT.

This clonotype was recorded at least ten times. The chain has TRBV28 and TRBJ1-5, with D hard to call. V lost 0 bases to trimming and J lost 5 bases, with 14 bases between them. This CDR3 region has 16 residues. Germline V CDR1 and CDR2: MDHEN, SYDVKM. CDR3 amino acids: CASSLWVGNGDQPQHF. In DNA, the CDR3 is TGTGCCAGCAGTTTATGGGTGGGTAATGGGGATCAGCCCCAGCATTTT.